This TCR beta chain is from a study of blood T cell repertoires in COVID-19. V was cut by 3 bases and J by 5 bases, with 11 bases left in between. Germline V gene sequence: CDR1 WSHSY, CDR2 SAAADI. The CDR3 runs 13 residues. Profiling relied on immunoSEQ multiplex PCR, and the TCRdb table lists in-frame clones only, not all of them. The sample lists hundreds of thousands of clones, approximately 90% seen once, with around 1.4% in the top ten. The sequence was obtained from a woman aged 25 to 39 with active or convalescent COVID-19. Material for sequencing was peripheral blood. The chain couples TRBV10-2 to TRBJ2-7; D remains ambiguous. CDR3: CASSDPPQDEQYF. The CDR3 nucleotides are TGCGCCAGCAGTGATCCCCCGCAGGACGAGCAGTACTTC.